This TCR delta chain stems from a study of gamma-delta T cells after stem cell transplantation. V was clipped by 0 bases and J by 0 bases, with 25 bases between them. The CDR3 has 20 amino acids. CDR1 GEAIGNYY and CDR2 EKD come from the germline V gene. TCRdb reprocessed the RT-PCR reads using CATT. The repertoire consists of around 16,000 delta-chain clones, with almost 9.5% occurring once and the leading ten covering less than 80%. As concerns this clone: The protein TCRdb lists belongs to a much larger clone and differs from this DNA's translation at residue 8, which points to a read error; the protein shown is made from the DNA.

This receptor was taken from a human donor. It is not recorded whose cells these are; they may come from a transplant donor. Sequencing was done on a sample of gamma-delta T cells. The V call is TRDV2, the J call TRDJ1; no firm D call. CDR3 residues: CACDTLNCGLGDLYTDKLIF. CDR3 DNA sequence: TGTGCCTGTGACACCCTTAACTGCGGCCTTGGAGATTTGTACACCGATAAACTCATCTTT.